This T cell receptor (beta chain) comes out of a study of Ad26.COV2.S vaccination and SARS-CoV-2 variants. Study-wide context: Each vaccinee took Ad26.COV2.S intramuscularly, once or twice 56 days apart. Study-wide points: Researchers reported similar non-spike TCR breadth in vaccine and placebo recipients.

Only in-frame clones appear in the TCRdb table, and some are missing; sequencing was by immunoSEQ multiplex PCR. The sample consists of some 390,000 clones, around nine tenths of them appearing once. Germline V gene sequence: CDR1 SQVTM, CDR2 ANQGSEA. The length of the CDR3 is 13 residues. The V end was cut by 3 bases, the J end by 2 bases, with 9 bases between. Treatment denoted: some 20 received Ad26.COV2.S at low or high dose, single or two shots; several received placebo; per-sample allocation not given. Sampling occurred on day 63 after the first vaccine or placebo injection. Recruitment in Boston yielded a donor of adult age, 18-55 years. Comment on this clone: Its antigen is unidentified.

Sequenced material: peripheral blood, taken in a trial of Ad26.COV2.S vaccine versus placebo. V and J are TRBV29-1 and TRBJ2-3, with D uncertain. The sequence derives from a person between 18 and 65 years old who received the Ad26.COV2.S COVID-19 vaccine or a placebo. CDR3: CSVDSGLTDTQYF. CDR3 sequence (DNA): TGCAGCGTTGATTCTGGGCTCACAGATACGCAGTATTTT.